One sample yielded the 4 T cell receptor beta chains listed below, sequenced in a study of identical twins. TCRdb passed the 5' RACE reads through MiXCR, listing each CDR3 protein once. The sample contains approximately 470,000 distinct CDR3 sequences, over 12% of which appear only once. This sample was also put to use in a study of yellow fever vaccine responses in identical twins.

The source material was CD4+ T cells sorted from blood. These TCRs come from a woman between 18 and 29 years old in good health.

This clonotype turned up a few times. The gene calls are TRBV2 and TRBJ2-7; TRBD2 might be the D (5 bases). The V gene's germline CDR1 is SNHLY and CDR2 FYNNEI. This CDR3 comprises 10 residues. V was cut by 8 bases and J by 5 bases, with 7 bases left in between. The CDR3 DNA reads TGTGCCAGCTGGAGGAACGAGCAGTACTTC. The encoded protein is CASWRNEQYF.

The chain has TRBV29-1 and TRBJ2-3, with D perhaps matching TRBD1 or TRBD2 (6 bases each). The ends were cut back, 6 bases at V and 1 base at J, with 17 bases in the middle. The CDR3 loop spans 15 amino acids. Germline V lookup: CDR1 SQVTM, CDR2 ANQGSEA. This CDR3 reads CSVRASGARTDTQYF. In nucleotides, the CDR3 is TGCAGCGTCCGGGCCTCGGGGGCCCGCACAGATACGCAGTATTTT.

This clonotype was detected a few times. The rearrangement uses TRBV28 and TRBJ2-7; 8 positions match TRBD2. The junction had 13 bases not matched to a gene; V was cut back by 4 bases and J by 2 bases. CDR1 and CDR2 from the germline V gene are MDHEN and SYDVKM. CDR3 length equals 17 residues. The DNA of the CDR3 is TGTGCCAGCAGTTCGGCGGGGGGACTAACGAGCGCCTACGAGCAGTACTTC. This sequence encodes CASSSAGGLTSAYEQYF.

This clonotype was detected a few times. The rearrangement joins TRBV28 to TRBJ2-7, with D perhaps TRBD1 or TRBD2 (5 bases each). There are 14 residues in the CDR3. Trimming shortened V by 2 bases and J by 2 bases, and 10 bases separated the two germline ends. CDR1 is MDHEN and CDR2 is SYDVKM in the germline V gene. CDR3 region: CASSLRGVAYEQYF. The CDR3 DNA follows: TGTGCCAGCAGTTTAAGAGGGGTTGCCTACGAGCAGTACTTC.